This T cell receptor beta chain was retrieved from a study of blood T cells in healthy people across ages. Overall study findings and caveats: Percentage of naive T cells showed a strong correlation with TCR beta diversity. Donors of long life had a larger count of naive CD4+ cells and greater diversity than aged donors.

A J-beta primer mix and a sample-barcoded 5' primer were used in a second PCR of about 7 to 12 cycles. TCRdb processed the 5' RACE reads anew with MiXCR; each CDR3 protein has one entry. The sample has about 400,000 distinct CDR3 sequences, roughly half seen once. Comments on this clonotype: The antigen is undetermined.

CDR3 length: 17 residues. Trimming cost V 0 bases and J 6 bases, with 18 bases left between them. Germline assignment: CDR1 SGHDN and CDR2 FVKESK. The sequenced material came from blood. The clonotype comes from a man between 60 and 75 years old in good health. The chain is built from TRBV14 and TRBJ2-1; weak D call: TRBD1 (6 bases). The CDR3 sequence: CASSQEGTGQRANEQFF. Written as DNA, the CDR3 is TGTGCCAGCAGCCAAGAAGGTACGGGACAACGCGCCAATGAGCAGTTCTTC.